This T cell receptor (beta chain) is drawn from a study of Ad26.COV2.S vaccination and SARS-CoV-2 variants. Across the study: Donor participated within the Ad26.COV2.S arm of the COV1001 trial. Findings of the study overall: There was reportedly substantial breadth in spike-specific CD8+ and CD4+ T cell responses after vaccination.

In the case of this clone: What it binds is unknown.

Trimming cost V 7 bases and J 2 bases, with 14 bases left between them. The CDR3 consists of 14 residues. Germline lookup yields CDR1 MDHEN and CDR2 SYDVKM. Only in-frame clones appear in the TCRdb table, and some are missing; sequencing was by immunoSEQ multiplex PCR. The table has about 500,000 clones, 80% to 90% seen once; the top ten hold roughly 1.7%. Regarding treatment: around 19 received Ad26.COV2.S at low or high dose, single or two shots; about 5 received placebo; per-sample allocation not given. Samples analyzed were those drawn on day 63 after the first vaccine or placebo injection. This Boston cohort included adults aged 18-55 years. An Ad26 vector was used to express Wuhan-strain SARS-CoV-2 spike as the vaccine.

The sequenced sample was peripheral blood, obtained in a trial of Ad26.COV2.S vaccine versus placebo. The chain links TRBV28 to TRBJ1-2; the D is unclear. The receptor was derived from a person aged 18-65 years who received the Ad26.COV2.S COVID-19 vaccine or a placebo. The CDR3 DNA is TGTGCCAGCACTAACCATACACGGAACTATGGCTACACCTTC. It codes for CASTNHTRNYGYTF.